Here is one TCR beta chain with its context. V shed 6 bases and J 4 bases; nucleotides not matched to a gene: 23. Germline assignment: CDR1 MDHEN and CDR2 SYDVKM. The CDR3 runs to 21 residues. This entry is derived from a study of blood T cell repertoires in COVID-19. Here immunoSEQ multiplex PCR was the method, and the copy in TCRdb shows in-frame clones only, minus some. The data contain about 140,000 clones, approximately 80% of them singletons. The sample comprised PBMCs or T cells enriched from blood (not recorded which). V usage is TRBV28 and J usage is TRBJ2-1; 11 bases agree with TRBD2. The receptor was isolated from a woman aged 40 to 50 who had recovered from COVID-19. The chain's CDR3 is CASSTPGIIAGGSFGYNEQFF. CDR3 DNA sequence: TGTGCCAGCAGCACCCCGGGTATAATAGCGGGAGGGTCTTTTGGGTACAATGAGCAGTTCTTC.